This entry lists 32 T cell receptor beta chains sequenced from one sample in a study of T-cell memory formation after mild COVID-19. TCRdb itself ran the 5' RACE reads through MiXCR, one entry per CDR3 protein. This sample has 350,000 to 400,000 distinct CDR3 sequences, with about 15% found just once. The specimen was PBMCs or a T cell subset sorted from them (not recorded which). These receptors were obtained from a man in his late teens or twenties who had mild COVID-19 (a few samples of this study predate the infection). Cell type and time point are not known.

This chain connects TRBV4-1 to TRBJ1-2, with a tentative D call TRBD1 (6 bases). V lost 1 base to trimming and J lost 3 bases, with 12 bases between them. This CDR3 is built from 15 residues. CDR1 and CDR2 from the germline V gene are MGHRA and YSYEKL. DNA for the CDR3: TGCGCCAGCAGCCAAGTGCCAGGGGTGGACTATGGCTACACCTTC. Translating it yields CASSQVPGVDYGYTF.

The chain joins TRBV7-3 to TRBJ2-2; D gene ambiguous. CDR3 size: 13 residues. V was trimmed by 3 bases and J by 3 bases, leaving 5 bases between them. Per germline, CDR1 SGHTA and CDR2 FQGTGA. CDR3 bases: TGTGCCAGCAGCTTTGTGGACACCGGGGAGCTGTTTTTT. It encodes CASSFVDTGELFF.

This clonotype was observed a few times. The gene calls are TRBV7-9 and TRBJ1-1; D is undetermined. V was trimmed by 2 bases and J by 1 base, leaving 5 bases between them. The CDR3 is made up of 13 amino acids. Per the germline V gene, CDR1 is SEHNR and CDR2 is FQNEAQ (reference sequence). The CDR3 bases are TGTGCCAGCAGCTTACTTCCGAACACTGAAGCTTTCTTT. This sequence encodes CASSLLPNTEAFF.

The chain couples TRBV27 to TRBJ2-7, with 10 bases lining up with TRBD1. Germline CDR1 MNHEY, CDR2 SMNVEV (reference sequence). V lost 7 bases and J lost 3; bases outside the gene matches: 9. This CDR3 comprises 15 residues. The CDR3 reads CASTTTRTGGYEQYF. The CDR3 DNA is TGTGCCAGCACCACGACCAGGACAGGGGGCTACGAGCAGTACTTC.

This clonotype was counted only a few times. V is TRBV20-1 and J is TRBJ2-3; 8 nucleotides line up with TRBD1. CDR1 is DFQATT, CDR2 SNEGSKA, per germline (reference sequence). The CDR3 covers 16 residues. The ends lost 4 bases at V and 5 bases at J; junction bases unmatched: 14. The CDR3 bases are TGCAGTGCTATTCGAGGGCGGACAGGGACGGTAGATACGCAGTATTTT. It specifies CSAIRGRTGTVDTQYF.

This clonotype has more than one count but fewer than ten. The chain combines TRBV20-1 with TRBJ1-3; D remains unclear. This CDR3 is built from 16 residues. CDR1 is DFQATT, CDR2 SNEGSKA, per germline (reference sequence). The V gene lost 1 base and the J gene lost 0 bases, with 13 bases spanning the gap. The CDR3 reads CSARVGLKHSGNTIYF. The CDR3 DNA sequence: TGCAGTGCTAGAGTTGGCCTCAAACACTCTGGAAACACCATATATTTT.

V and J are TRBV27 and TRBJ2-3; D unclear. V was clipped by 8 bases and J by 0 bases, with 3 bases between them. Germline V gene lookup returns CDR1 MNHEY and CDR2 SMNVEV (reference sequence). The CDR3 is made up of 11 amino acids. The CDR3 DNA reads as TGTGCCAGCTGTAGCACAGATACGCAGTATTTT. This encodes CASCSTDTQYF.

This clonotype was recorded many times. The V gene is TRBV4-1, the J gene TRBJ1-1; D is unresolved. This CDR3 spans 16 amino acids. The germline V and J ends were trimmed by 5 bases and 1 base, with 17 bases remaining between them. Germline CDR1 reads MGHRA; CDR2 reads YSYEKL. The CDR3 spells CASSSRTGQQNTEAFF. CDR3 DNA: TGCGCCAGCAGCAGCAGGACTGGGCAGCAGAACACTGAAGCTTTCTTT.

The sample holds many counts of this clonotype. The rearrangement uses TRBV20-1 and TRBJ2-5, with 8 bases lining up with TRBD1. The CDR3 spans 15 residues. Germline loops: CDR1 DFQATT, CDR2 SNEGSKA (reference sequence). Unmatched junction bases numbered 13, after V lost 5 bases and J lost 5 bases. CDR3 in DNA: TGCAGTGCTCTCCCCGGCGGACAGGGTGGGGAGACCCAGTACTTC. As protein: CSALPGGQGGETQYF.

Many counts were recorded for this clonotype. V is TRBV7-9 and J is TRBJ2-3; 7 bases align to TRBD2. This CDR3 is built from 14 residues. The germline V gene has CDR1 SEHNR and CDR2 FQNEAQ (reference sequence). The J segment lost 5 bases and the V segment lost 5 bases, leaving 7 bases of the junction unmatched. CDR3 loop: CASSPGLEGDTQYF. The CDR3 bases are TGTGCCAGCAGCCCCGGACTAGAGGGAGATACGCAGTATTTT. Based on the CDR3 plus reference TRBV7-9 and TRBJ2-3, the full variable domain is DTGVSQNPRHKITKRGQNVTFRCDPISEHNRLYWYRQTLGQGPEFLTYFQNEAQLEKSRLLSDRFSAERPKGSFSTLEIQRTEQGDSAMYLCASSPGLEGDTQYFGPGTRLTVL.

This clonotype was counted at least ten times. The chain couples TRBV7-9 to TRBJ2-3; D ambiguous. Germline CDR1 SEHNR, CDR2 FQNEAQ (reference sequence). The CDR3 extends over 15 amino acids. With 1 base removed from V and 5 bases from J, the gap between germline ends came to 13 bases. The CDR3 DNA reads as TGTGCCAGCAGCTTAGAAGGTACCAGCTTAGATACGCAGTATTTT. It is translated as CASSLEGTSLDTQYF.

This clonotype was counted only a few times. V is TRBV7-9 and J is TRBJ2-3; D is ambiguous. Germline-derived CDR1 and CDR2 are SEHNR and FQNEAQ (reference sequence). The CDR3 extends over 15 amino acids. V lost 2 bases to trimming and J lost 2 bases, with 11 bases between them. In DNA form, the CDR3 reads TGTGCCAGCAGCTTATTGCATGGAGTCACAGATACGCAGTATTTT. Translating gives CASSLLHGVTDTQYF.

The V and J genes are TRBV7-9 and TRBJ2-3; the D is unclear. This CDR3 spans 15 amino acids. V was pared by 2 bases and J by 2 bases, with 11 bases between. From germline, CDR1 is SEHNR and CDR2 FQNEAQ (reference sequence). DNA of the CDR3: TGTGCCAGCAGCTTAACGGCAGGCAACACAGATACGCAGTATTTT. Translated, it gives CASSLTAGNTDTQYF.

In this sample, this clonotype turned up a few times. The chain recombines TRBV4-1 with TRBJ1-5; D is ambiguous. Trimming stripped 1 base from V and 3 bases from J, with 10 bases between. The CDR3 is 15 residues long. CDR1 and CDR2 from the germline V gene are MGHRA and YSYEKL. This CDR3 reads CASSQGGPTNQPQHF. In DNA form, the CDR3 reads TGCGCCAGCAGCCAAGGTGGCCCCACCAATCAGCCCCAGCATTTT.

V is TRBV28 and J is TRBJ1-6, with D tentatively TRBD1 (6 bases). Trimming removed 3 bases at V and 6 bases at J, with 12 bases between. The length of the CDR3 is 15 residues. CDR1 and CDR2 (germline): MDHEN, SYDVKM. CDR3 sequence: CASSFTQGSNSPLHF. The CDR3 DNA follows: TGTGCCAGCAGTTTCACACAGGGTAGTAATTCACCCCTCCACTTT.

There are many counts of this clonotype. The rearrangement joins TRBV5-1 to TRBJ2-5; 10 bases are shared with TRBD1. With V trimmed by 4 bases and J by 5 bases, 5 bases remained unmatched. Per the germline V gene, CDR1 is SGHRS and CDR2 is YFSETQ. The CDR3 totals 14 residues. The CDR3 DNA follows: TGCGCCAGCAGCGCCGGGACAGGGGTTGAGACCCAGTACTTC. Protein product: CASSAGTGVETQYF.

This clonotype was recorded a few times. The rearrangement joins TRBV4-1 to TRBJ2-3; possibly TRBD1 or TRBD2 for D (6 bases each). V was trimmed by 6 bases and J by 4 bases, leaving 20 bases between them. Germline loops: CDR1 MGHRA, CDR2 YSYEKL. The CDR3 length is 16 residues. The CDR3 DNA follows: TGCGCCAGCAGTCCGGGGGCCCCCCTCCACGCAGATACGCAGTATTTT. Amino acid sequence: CASSPGAPLHADTQYF.

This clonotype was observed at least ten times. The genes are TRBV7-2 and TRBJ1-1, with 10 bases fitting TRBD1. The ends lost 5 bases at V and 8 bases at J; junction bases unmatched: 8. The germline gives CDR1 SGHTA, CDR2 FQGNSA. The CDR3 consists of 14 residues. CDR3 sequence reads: CASSRRTGGEEAFF. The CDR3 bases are TGTGCCAGCAGCCGGAGGACAGGGGGAGAAGAAGCTTTCTTT.

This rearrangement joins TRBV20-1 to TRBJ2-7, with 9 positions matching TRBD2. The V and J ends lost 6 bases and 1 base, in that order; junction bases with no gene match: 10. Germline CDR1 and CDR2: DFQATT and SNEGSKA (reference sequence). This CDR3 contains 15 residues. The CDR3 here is CSATDRGGDSYEQYF. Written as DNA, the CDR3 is TGCAGTGCAACAGACCGCGGGGGGGATTCCTACGAGCAGTACTTC.

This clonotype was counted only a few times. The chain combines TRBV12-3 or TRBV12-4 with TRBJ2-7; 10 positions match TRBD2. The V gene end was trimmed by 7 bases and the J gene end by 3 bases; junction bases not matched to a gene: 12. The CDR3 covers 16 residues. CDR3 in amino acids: CASTLSTGLALYEQYF. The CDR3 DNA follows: TGTGCCAGCACTCTAAGCACGGGACTAGCGCTCTACGAGCAGTACTTC.

The CDR3, as DNA: TGTGCCAGCAGCCAAGCTGGGGGACAGGGGATAGATACGCAGTATTTT. It translates to CASSQAGGQGIDTQYF. The gene calls are TRBV3-1 and TRBJ2-3, with TRBD1 matching 10 bases. There are 16 residues in the CDR3. Germline-derived CDR1 and CDR2 are LGHDT and YNNKEL (reference sequence). The trim removed 1 base at V and 5 bases at J, leaving 6 bases unmatched.

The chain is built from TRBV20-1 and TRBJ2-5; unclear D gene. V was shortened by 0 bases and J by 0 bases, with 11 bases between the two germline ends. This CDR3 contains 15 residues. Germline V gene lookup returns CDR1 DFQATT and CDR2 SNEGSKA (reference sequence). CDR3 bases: TGCAGTGCTAGAGAACGGCGGTCGAACCAAGAGACCCAGTACTTC. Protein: CSARERRSNQETQYF.

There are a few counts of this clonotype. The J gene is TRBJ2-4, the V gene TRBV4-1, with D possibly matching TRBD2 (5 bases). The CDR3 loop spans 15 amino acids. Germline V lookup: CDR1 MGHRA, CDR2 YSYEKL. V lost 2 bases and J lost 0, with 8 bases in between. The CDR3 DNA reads TGCGCCAGCAGCCAATCCGGACTAGCCAAAAACATTCAGTACTTC. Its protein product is CASSQSGLAKNIQYF.

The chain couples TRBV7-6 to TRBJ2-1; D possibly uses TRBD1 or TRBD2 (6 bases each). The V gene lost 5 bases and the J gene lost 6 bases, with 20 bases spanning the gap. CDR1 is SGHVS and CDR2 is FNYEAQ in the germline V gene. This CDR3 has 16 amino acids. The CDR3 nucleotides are TGTGCCAGCAGCCCGCGTTACAGGGAGGTCCTCAATGAGCAGTTCTTC. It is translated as CASSPRYREVLNEQFF.

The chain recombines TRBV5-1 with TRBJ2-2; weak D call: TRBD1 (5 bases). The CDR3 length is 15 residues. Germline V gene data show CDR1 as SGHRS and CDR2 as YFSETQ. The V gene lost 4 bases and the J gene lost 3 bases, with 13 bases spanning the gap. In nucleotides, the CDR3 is TGCGCCAGCAGCCCTCGGTCCAGGGACACCGGGGAGCTGTTTTTT. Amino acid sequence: CASSPRSRDTGELFF.

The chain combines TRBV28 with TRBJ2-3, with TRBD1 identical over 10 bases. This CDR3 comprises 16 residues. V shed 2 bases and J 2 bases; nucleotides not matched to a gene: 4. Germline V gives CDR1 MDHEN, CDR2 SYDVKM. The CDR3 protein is CASSLGGTGDTDTQYF. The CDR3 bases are TGTGCCAGCAGTTTAGGAGGGACAGGGGACACAGATACGCAGTATTTT.

This CDR3 is CSASTQRRGVGYGYTF. CDR3 nucleotide sequence: TGCAGTGCTAGCACCCAGAGGAGAGGAGTCGGCTATGGCTACACCTTC. This chain uses TRBV20-1 with TRBJ1-2; no firm D call. The germline CDR1 and CDR2 sequences are DFQATT and SNEGSKA (reference sequence). CDR3 length: 16 residues. The V end was cut by 3 bases, the J end by 4 bases, with 21 bases between.

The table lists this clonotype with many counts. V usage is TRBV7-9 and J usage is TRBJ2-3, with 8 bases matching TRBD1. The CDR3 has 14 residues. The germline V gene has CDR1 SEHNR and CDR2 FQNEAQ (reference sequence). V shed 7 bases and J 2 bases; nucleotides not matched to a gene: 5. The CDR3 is CASTGQGATDTQYF. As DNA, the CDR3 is TGTGCCAGCACCGGACAGGGAGCCACAGATACGCAGTATTTT.

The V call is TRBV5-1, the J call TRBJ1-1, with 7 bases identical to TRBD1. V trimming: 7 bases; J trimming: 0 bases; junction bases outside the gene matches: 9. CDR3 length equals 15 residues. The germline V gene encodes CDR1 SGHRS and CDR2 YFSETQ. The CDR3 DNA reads TGCGCCAGCGCTTCGGGGACAGCCATGAACACTGAAGCTTTCTTT. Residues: CASASGTAMNTEAFF.

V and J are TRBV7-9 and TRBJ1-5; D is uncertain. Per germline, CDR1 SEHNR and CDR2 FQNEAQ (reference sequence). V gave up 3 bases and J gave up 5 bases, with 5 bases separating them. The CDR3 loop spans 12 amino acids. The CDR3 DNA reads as TGTGCCAGCAGCTTTGACGATCAGCCCCAGCATTTT. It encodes CASSFDDQPQHF.

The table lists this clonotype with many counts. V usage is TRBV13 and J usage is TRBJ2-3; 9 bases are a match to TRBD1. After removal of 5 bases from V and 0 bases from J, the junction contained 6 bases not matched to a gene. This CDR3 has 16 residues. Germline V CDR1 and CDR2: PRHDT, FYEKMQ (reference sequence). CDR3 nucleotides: TGTGCCAGCAGCGACAGACAGGGGGAGAGCACAGATACGCAGTATTTT. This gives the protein CASSDRQGESTDTQYF.

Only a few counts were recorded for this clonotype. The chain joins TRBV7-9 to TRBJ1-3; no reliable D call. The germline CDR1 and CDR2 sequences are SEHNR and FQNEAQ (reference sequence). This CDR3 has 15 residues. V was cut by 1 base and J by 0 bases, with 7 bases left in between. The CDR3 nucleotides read TGTGCCAGCAGCTTAGTGGCGGGCTCTGGAAACACCATATATTTT. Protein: CASSLVAGSGNTIYF. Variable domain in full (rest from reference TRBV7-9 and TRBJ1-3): DTGVSQNPRHKITKRGQNVTFRCDPISEHNRLYWYRQTLGQGPEFLTYFQNEAQLEKSRLLSDRFSAERPKGSFSTLEIQRTEQGDSAMYLCASSLVAGSGNTIYFGEGSWLTVV.